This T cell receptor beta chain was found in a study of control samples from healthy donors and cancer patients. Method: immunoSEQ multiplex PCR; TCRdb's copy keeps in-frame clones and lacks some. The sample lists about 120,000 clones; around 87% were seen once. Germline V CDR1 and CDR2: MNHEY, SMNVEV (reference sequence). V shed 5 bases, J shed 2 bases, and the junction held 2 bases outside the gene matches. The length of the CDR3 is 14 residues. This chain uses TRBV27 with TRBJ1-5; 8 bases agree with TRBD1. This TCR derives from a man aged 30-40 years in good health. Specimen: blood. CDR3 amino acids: CASSGQGGNQPQHF. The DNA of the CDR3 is TGTGCCAGCAGTGGACAGGGTGGCAATCAGCCCCAGCATTTT.